This T cell receptor beta chain is drawn from a study of blood T cell repertoires in COVID-19. Study information: Collection of acute and convalescent COVID-19 samples took place in the United States, Italy and Spain.

Original data processing: Amplification of reference gene primers was used by the study to estimate nucleated cell counts. Sequencing was performed with immunoSEQ multiplex PCR; in TCRdb, only in-frame clones are kept and a portion is missing. D and trimming come from the DNA, and the V and J calls and clone size come from that table. The sample yields 210,000 or so clones, about three quarters seen once. CDR1 and CDR2 (germline): LNHDA, SQIVND (reference sequence). CDR3 length equals 17 residues. The ends lost 4 bases at V and 2 bases at J; junction bases unmatched: 12. J is TRBJ2-7 and V is TRBV19, with TRBD1 identical over 9 bases. The sequence derives from a woman aged 80 or over with active or convalescent COVID-19. Sequenced material: peripheral blood. CDR3 region: CASSSRTPGQGTYEQYF. CDR3 DNA sequence: TGTGCCAGTAGTAGCCGGACCCCGGGACAGGGTACCTACGAGCAGTACTTC.